The TCR beta chain described here comes from a study of blood T cell repertoires in COVID-19. Overall study: Samples came from the United States, Italy and Spain, spanning acute and convalescent COVID-19. PBMCs, B-cell-depleted T cells, or T cells provided the cDNA or gDNA that made up the material.

With V trimmed by 0 bases and J by 3 bases, 6 bases remained unmatched. Germline V gene sequence: CDR1 LGHNA, CDR2 YNFKEQ. The CDR3 covers 17 residues. As originally analysed: Researchers report that nucleated cell counts were estimated from reference gene primer amplification. This table comes from immunoSEQ multiplex PCR, and its TCRdb copy is limited to in-frame clones, with some not included. V, J and clone size reflect that table, while D and trimming were determined from the DNA. The repertoire has around 200,000 clones, about nine tenths of them found once; the top ten carry under 2%. This clone was observed a handful of times.

The sequence was collected from a man in his late teens or twenties with active or convalescent COVID-19. This chain joins TRBV4-2 and TRBJ2-3; 10 positions agree with TRBD2. Sequencing was done on a sample of peripheral blood. The CDR3 region has the DNA TGTGCCAGCAGCCAAGACCCTCCTAGCGGGAGAACAGATACGCAGTATTTT. It yields the protein CASSQDPPSGRTDTQYF.